This T cell receptor (beta chain) came from a study of blood T cell repertoires in COVID-19. V lost 1 base, J lost 1 base, and 9 bases lay in between. CDR3 length: 14 residues. Per the germline V gene, CDR1 is SGHDT and CDR2 is YYEEEE. The table came from immunoSEQ multiplex PCR; TCRdb's copy has only in-frame clones and leaves some out. The sample consists of about 90,000 clones, around 89% of them appearing once. The sequence was obtained from a man between 45 and 60 years old with COVID-19, enrolled during active disease. V and J are TRBV5-6 and TRBJ2-7; D is possibly TRBD2 (6 bases). Sequenced sample: peripheral blood. The CDR3 nucleotides are TGTGCCAGCAGCTTGTTCCGGGGGTCCTACGAGCAGTACTTC. Encoded protein: CASSLFRGSYEQYF.